This T cell receptor beta chain comes out of a study of response to subunit inactivated influenza vaccine (dated by TCRdb to between 2018 and 2020). Background on the whole study: To follow how T cells responded to a trivalent subunit inactivated influenza vaccine, the researchers relied on deep quantitative profiling of the T cell receptor repertoire. Broader findings and caveats from the paper: It was suggested by the authors that each seasonal influenza vaccination may recruit only a limited number of new T cells.

This clonotype was observed a few times. What antigen it recognizes has not been identified. Within one base of it there is no much larger clone, and no base qualities were kept. The CDR3, from cysteine to phenylalanine, totals 12 residues. Left in the record is the CDR3 DNA by itself, 36 bases read in frame from the first base. V loses 4 bases, J loses 5 bases, and the germline ends lie 6 bases apart. Sequences MNHNS (CDR1) and SASEGT (CDR2) are obtained from the germline V gene. The protocol used for the library was RT-PCR. These reads were obtained on an Illumina HiSeq 2500. Starting from the raw public reads, TCRdb applied fastp trimming at Q25, assembled clones with MiXCR and retained in-frame beta chains. Every entry covers one CDR3 protein and lists the most common genes and DNA from its rows. This sample has roughly 500,000 distinct CDR3 sequences in its table, and more than 15% of those were observed once. Less than 4% of the sample rests with the top ten.

This receptor was identified in a man in his fifties or sixties who received an inactivated influenza vaccine. Donor details come from another sample of the same person, matched by shared clones. The source was CD4+ T cells sorted from PBMCs, collected around 2 years after vaccination. The rearrangement combines TRBV6-1 with TRBJ2-1; the D gene remains uncertain. The nucleotide sequence reads as follows: TGTGCCAGCAGTGGTTCCAACAATGAGCAGTTCTTC. Translated, this is CASSGSNNEQFF.